The rows below give T cell receptor beta chains drawn from one sample of a study of blood T cells in healthy people across ages. Via MiXCR, TCRdb re-called the 5' RACE reads, giving one row per CDR3 protein. The data show roughly 700,000 distinct CDR3 sequences, approximately 25% seen once. The sample also formed part of further work on T cells of mothers and their children.

The sample comprised blood. These receptors were obtained from a boy younger than 18 in good health. Both conserved end residues are part of each CDR3. Each record gives: clone size, J gene, V gene, D gene, CDR3 DNA, CDR3 protein. A D gene is named only where the DNA matches it firmly. Size is stated for part of the rows, as once, few or many counts, or as a class when the clone is expanded.

>few|TRBJ2-1|TRBV29-1|NA
TGCAGCGTTTACAGACCCGTCAATGAGCAGTTCTTC
CSVYRPVNEQFF
>NA|TRBJ2-7|TRBV29-1|NA
TGCAGCGTTGATATCAGGGATGGGCAGTACTTC
CSVDIRDGQYF
>few|TRBJ1-2|TRBV2|NA
TGTGCCAGCAGTGAGGAGAGTGACTATGGCTACACCTTC
CASSEESDYGYTF
>NA|TRBJ2-7|TRBV13|TRBD1
TGTGCCAGCAGCTTTAATCCGGACAGGGACTACGAGCAGTACTTC
CASSFNPDRDYEQYF
>NA|TRBJ1-2|TRBV20-1|TRBD1
TGCAGTGCCGATACCGGGACAGCATCCTATGGCTACACCTTC
CSADTGTASYGYTF
>NA|TRBJ2-3|TRBV20-1|TRBD2
TGCAGTGCTAGTGAGCCGGGACTAGGGGCAGATACGCAGTATTTT
CSASEPGLGADTQYF
>few|TRBJ2-3|TRBV29-1|TRBD2
TGCAGCGTTGGACTAGCAGACACAGATACGCAGTATTTT
CSVGLADTDTQYF
>NA|TRBJ2-2|TRBV14|NA
TGTGCCAGCAGCCAAGATTTGTACACCGGGGAGCTGTTTTTT
CASSQDLYTGELFF
>few|TRBJ1-1|TRBV12-3/TRBV12-4|NA
TGTGCCAGCACCCTGAACGGGGGTGACACTGAGGCTTTCTTT
CASTLNGGDTEAFF
>NA|TRBJ2-7|TRBV13|TRBD1
TGTGCCAGCAGCTTAGTGGGACAGATCTACGAGCAGTACTTC
CASSLVGQIYEQYF
>NA|TRBJ2-1|TRBV4-1|TRBD2
TGCGCCAGCAGCCAAGAACCCGGGGGGGCCTACAATGAGCAGTTCTTC
CASSQEPGGAYNEQFF
>NA|TRBJ2-1|TRBV7-9|NA
TGTGCCAGCGAGACGGGCGGGACGAACAATGAGCAGTTCTTC
CASETGGTNNEQFF
>NA|TRBJ2-7|TRBV20-1|NA
TGCAGTGCTAGACCCTTGAGCGGGCCAACCTACGAGCAGTACTTC
CSARPLSGPTYEQYF
>few|TRBJ2-1|TRBV11-2|NA
TGTGCCAGCAGTAAAGACGGGAACTCCTACAATGAGCAGTTCTTC
CASSKDGNSYNEQFF
>NA|TRBJ2-1|TRBV6-5|TRBD2
TGTGCGGCGGGGGGGGGCTACGATGAGCAGTTCTTC
CAAGGGYDEQFF
>few|TRBJ2-7|TRBV20-1|NA
TGCAGTGCTAGGGAGAGGACTGCGGGATACGAGCAGTACTTC
CSARERTAGYEQYF
>few|TRBJ2-7|TRBV20-1|NA
TGCAGTGCTAGAGATTGGGACGAGGGTTCCCACGAGCAGTACTTC
CSARDWDEGSHEQYF
>few|TRBJ2-1|TRBV20-1|TRBD1
TGCAGTGCGCTTGGACAGGGGAAGTTCTTC
CSALGQGKFF
>NA|TRBJ2-7|TRBV6-5|NA
TGTGCCAGCAGACGGACTGAGTCCTATGTGAAGCAGTACTTC
CASRRTESYVKQYF
>few|TRBJ1-1|TRBV20-1|NA
TGCAGTGCAGAGGGGAACTCGCGGACTGAAGCTTTCTTT
CSAEGNSRTEAFF
>many|TRBJ2-2|TRBV29-1|TRBD2
TGCAGCGTTGTCGGGCGGGGAGGGCCCGGGGAGCTGTTTTTT
CSVVGRGGPGELFF
>few|TRBJ2-7|TRBV7-8|NA
TGTGCCAGCAGCCCCCTGGGGGCAGGGTCTTCCTACGAGCAGTACTTC
CASSPLGAGSSYEQYF
>few|TRBJ2-7|TRBV21-1|NA
TGTGCCAGCAGCAAAGAGTGGGACAGGGGTAGCCACGAGCAGTACTTC
CASSKEWDRGSHEQYF
>NA|TRBJ2-2|TRBV21-1|NA
TGTGCCAGCAGCAAAACCGTACCGGGACAGGGGGAGAACACCGGGGAGCTGTTTTTT
CASSKTVPGQGENTGELFF
>few|TRBJ1-1|TRBV10-3|NA
TGTGCCATCAGTGAAGCCACTGAAGCTTTCTTT
CAISEATEAFF
>NA|TRBJ2-1|TRBV18|NA
TGTGCCAGCTCACCTGGGACGGCTAGGTTTAGTGAGCAGTTCTTC
CASSPGTARFSEQFF
>NA|TRBJ2-5|TRBV4-2|TRBD2
TGTGCCAGCAGCCAAGATATTCCCACTAGCGGGAGGGCCCCGCAAGAGACCCAGTACTTC
CASSQDIPTSGRAPQETQYF
>NA|TRBJ2-1|TRBV6-5|NA
TGTGCCAGCAGTCCAAGCGGGTCAGAGTACAATGAGCAGTTCTTC
CASSPSGSEYNEQFF
>NA|TRBJ2-2|TRBV4-1|TRBD1
TGCGCCAGCAGCCTAAACAGGGGCGGGGAGCTGTTTTTT
CASSLNRGGELFF
>many|TRBJ2-5|TRBV4-1|TRBD2
TGCGCCAGCAGCCAAGCTTTAGCGGGAGGAGGAGAGACCCAGTACTTC
CASSQALAGGGETQYF
>NA|TRBJ1-2|TRBV12-3/TRBV12-4|NA
TGTGCCAGCAGTCAAACAGCGTCCTATGGCTACACCTTC
CASSQTASYGYTF
>NA|TRBJ1-1|TRBV10-3|NA
TGTGCCATCAGTGAGTCAGATAGGGGTACCACTGAAGCTTTCTTT
CAISESDRGTTEAFF
>NA|TRBJ2-2|TRBV29-1|NA
TGCAGCGTTGGGGGTCTTACCGGGGAGCTGTTTTTT
CSVGGLTGELFF
>few|TRBJ2-1|TRBV29-1|TRBD2
TGCAGCGTCGCCGGGACTAGCGAGGACAATGAGCAGTTCTTC
CSVAGTSEDNEQFF
>NA|TRBJ2-4|TRBV20-1|TRBD2
TGCAGTGCTAGAGTTCCTAGCGGGGGAAACATTCAGTACTTC
CSARVPSGGNIQYF
>NA|TRBJ2-1|TRBV7-2|TRBD2
TGTGCCAGCAGCCTACGGGAGGACTCCTACAATGAGCAGTTCTTC
CASSLREDSYNEQFF
>few|TRBJ1-1|TRBV19|NA
TGTGCCAGTAGTGTCGGGACACGGAACACTGAAGCTTTCTTT
CASSVGTRNTEAFF
>NA|TRBJ2-4|TRBV29-1|NA
TGCAGCGTTGAATTTGGCCAGCTAGCCAAAAACATTCAGTACTTC
CSVEFGQLAKNIQYF
>NA|TRBJ2-7|TRBV4-3|NA
TGCGCCAGCAGCCAAGATATAAGGCACACCGCCTCCTACGAGCAGTACTTC
CASSQDIRHTASYEQYF
>NA|TRBJ1-2|TRBV6-6|NA
TGTGCCAGCAGCTCACAGCTACACTATGGCTACACCTTC
CASSSQLHYGYTF
>NA|TRBJ2-7|TRBV28|NA
TGTGCCAGCGGCCCCACGACTCGACGACCCTACGAGCAGTACTTC
CASGPTTRRPYEQYF